A single sample is the source of the 4 T cell receptor beta chains below, sequenced in a study of response to subunit inactivated influenza vaccine. TCRdb fed the RT-PCR reads into MiXCR, producing one record per CDR3 protein. The top ten clones hold roughly a tenth of a sample with 550,000 to 650,000 distinct CDR3 sequences, approximately 12% of them seen once. Sequenced material: PBMCs from blood, taken on the day of vaccination. Receptors originate from a man between 50 and 59 years old who received an inactivated influenza vaccine.

The chain combines TRBV3-1 with TRBJ1-1, with D uncertain. CDR3 length equals 13 residues. CDR1 and CDR2 from the germline V gene are LGHDT and YNNKEL (reference sequence). V lost 3 bases and J 1 base, leaving 6 bases between the germline ends. The CDR3 DNA reads as TGTGCCAGCAGCCATGCAGGGAACACTGAAGCTTTCTTT. Residues: CASSHAGNTEAFF.

This clonotype occurred a few times. This sequence joins TRBV12-3 or TRBV12-4 and TRBJ1-1; 7 nucleotides agree with TRBD1. This CDR3 comprises 15 residues. Trimming at V came to 5 bases and at J to 5 bases, leaving 11 bases not matched to a gene. The DNA of the CDR3 is TGTGCCAGCAGTCCACTGGACAGGAGAGGAACTGAAGCTTTCTTT. Translated: CASSPLDRRGTEAFF.

The chain carries TRBV3-1 and TRBJ1-1, with a weak D call TRBD1 (6 bases). CDR3 length: 15 residues. Trimming removed 0 bases from V and 3 bases from J, with 11 bases in between. Germline CDR1 is LGHDT and CDR2 is YNNKEL (reference sequence). CDR3 amino acids: CASSQDPGVYTEAFF. The DNA of the CDR3 is TGTGCCAGCAGCCAAGATCCAGGGGTCTACACTGAAGCTTTCTTT.

This clonotype was observed a handful of times. The chain carries TRBV10-3 and TRBJ2-1, with 8 bases matching TRBD2. There are 15 residues in the CDR3. Trimming cost V 6 bases and J 3 bases; bases outside gene matches: 7. Germline-derived CDR1 and CDR2 are ENHRY and SYGVKD. CDR3 DNA sequence: TGTGCCATCAGGGGGAAACTAGCGGACTACAATGAGCAGTTCTTC. It codes for CAIRGKLADYNEQFF.